This TCR beta chain was captured in a study of T cell changes during pregnancy in multiple sclerosis. This clone was observed a single time. The data were produced by immunoSEQ multiplex PCR, yet TCRdb's version contains in-frame clones alone and is incomplete. The sample carries tens of thousands of clones, around nine tenths recorded once. This receptor was taken from a female donor in good health, enrolled as a control in a pregnancy study. Sequencing used peripheral blood, obtained in the first trimester of pregnancy.

The CDR3 here is CASSLMGDTIYF. The CDR3 DNA reads TGTGCCAGCAGCTTGATGGGAGACACCATATATTTT. V is TRBV5-4 and J is TRBJ1-3, with no clear D. V was pared by 1 base and J by 8 bases, with 7 bases between. Germline-derived CDR1 and CDR2 are SGHNT and YYREEE (reference sequence). There are 12 residues in the CDR3.